The clone carrying this T cell receptor (beta chain) was seen many times. Its antigen is currently unknown. The germline CDR1 and CDR2 sequences are SGHVS and FQNEAQ. Trimming left V 5 bases short and J 2 bases short, with 15 bases between. There are 16 residues in the CDR3. This sample is part of a study of human T cells and chemical hapten exposure. Study-wide background: The upper back received 0.01% DPC by patch testing, with results read at 6 days. Alopecia areata, totalis or universalis was found in mostly female patients.

The study, taken as a whole, reports: The donor cohort had alopecia, so its immune response may not match that of healthy people.

Time point noted: patch test 3, about 24 weeks after DPC sensitization. Noted treatment: therapeutic diphenylcyclopropenone sensitization with weekly scalp DPC. TCRdb processed the RACE reads anew with MiXCR; each CDR3 protein has one entry. The table lists fewer than 80,000 distinct CDR3 sequences, approximately 11% of them singletons. The clonotype originates from a woman aged 25 to 39 with alopecia areata. Some clones in this sample may be carry-over from other donors' samples. V and J are TRBV7-8 and TRBJ2-2; D is undetermined. Sequencing used whole blood, obtained in connection with sensitization to the hapten diphenylcyclopropenone (DPC). For the CDR3, the DNA is TGTGCCAGCAGCCAGTCCGCCACCGCCAACACCGGGGAGCTGTTTTTT. As protein: CASSQSATANTGELFF.